The clone carrying this T cell receptor beta chain came up many times. The antigen is not known. The V gene lost 0 bases and the J gene lost 0 bases, with 15 bases spanning the gap. Germline values: CDR1 SGHAT, CDR2 FQNNGV. The CDR3 length is 18 residues. TCRdb independently ran MiXCR on the 5' RACE reads; one entry per CDR3 protein. The table records 550,000 to 800,000 distinct CDR3 sequences, 7.1% of them present only once. The sample belongs to a study of identical twins. Findings and caveats of the study: Instead of following the same donors, the conclusions were based on cross-sectional statistical analysis.

The data were also submitted as part of a second study, on yellow fever vaccine responses in identical twins.

The J gene is TRBJ2-1, the V gene TRBV11-2; D call uncertain. The specimen sequenced was PBMCs. The sequence derives from a woman under 30 in good health. The CDR3 here is CASSLEPVHLYSYNEQFF. As DNA, the CDR3 is TGTGCCAGCAGCTTAGAACCGGTACACCTATACTCCTACAATGAGCAGTTCTTC. Full variable domain (missing parts from reference TRBV11-2 and TRBJ2-1): EAGVAQSPRYKIIEKRQSVAFWCNPISGHATLYWYQQILGQGPKLLIQFQNNGVVDDSQLPKDRFSAERLKGVDSTLKIQPAKLEDSAVYLCASSLEPVHLYSYNEQFFGPGTRLTVL.